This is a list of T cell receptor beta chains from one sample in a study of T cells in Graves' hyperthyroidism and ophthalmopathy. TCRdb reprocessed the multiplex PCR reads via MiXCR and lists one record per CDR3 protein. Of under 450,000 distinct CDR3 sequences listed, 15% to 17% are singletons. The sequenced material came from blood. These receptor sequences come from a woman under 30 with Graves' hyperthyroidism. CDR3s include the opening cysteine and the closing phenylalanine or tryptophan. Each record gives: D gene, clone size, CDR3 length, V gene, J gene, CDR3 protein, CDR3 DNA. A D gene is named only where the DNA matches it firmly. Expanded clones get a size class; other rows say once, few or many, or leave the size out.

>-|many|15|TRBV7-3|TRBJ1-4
CASSRTGSTNEKLFF
TGTGCCAGCAGCCGAACAGGGAGTACTAATGAAAAACTGTTTTTT
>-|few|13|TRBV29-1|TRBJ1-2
CSVFSAQNYGYTF
TGCAGCGTTTTTTCGGCACAGAACTATGGCTACACCTTC
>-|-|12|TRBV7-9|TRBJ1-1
CASSLVALEAFF
TGTGCCAGCAGCTTAGTCGCCCTTGAAGCTTTCTTT
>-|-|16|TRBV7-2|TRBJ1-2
CASTLQQGVRNYGYTF
TGTGCCAGCACCCTCCAACAGGGTGTAAGGAACTATGGCTACACCTTC
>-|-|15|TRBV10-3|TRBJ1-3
CAITASGAGVDTIYF
TGTGCCATCACCGCCTCAGGGGCCGGGGTGGACACCATATATTTT
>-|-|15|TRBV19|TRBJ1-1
CASSQKSTGNTEAFF
TGTGCCAGTAGTCAAAAATCGACCGGGAACACTGAAGCTTTCTTT
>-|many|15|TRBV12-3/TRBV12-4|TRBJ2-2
CASSPRTANTGELFF
TGTGCCAGCAGTCCCAGGACGGCGAACACCGGGGAGCTGTTTTTT
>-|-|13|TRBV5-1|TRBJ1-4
CASSANTDEKLFF
TGCGCCAGCAGCGCGAACACGGATGAAAAACTGTTTTTT
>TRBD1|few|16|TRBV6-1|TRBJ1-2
CASSQDRGSYGDGYTF
TGTGCCAGCAGCCAGGACAGGGGCTCCTATGGGGATGGCTACACCTTC
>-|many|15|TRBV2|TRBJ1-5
CASRKTGNSNQPQHF
TGTGCCAGCAGAAAGACAGGAAATAGCAATCAGCCCCAGCATTTT
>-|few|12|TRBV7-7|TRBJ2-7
CAGSSVSYEQYF
TGTGCTGGGTCCTCGGTCTCCTACGAGCAGTACTTC
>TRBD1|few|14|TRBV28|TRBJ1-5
CASSLLQGLQPQHF
TGTGCCAGCAGTCTTTTACAGGGGCTTCAGCCCCAGCATTTT
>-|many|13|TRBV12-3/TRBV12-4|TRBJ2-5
CASSPEGDETQYF
TGTGCCAGCAGCCCGGAGGGAGACGAGACCCAGTACTTC
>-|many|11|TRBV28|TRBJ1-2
CASDGNYGYTF
TGTGCCAGCGACGGAAACTATGGCTACACCTTC
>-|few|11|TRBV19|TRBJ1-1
CATVQRHEAFF
TGTGCCACAGTTCAGAGGCATGAAGCTTTCTTT
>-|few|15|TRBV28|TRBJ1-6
CASRDVSSYNSPLHF
TGTGCCAGCAGAGACGTAAGCTCCTATAATTCACCCCTCCACTTT
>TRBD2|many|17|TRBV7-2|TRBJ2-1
CASTLSPSGGAFNEQFF
TGTGCCAGCACCTTAAGCCCTAGCGGGGGGGCCTTCAATGAGCAGTTCTTC
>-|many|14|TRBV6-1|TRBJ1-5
CASNRDMLLQPQHF
TGTGCCAGCAATCGGGACATGCTTCTTCAGCCCCAGCATTTT
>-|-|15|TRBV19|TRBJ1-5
CASSIGINSNQPQHF
TGTGCCAGTAGTATCGGGATTAATAGCAATCAGCCCCAGCATTTT
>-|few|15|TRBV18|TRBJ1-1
CASSPLEGQGTEAFF
TGTGCCAGCTCACCACTCGAGGGGCAGGGCACTGAAGCTTTCTTT
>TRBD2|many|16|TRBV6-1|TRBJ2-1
CASSSPRGGRYNEQFF
TGTGCCAGCAGTTCCCCGCGGGGGGGCCGGTACAATGAGCAGTTCTTC
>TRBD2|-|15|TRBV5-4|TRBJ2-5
CASSLGAGVQETQYF
TGTGCCAGCAGCTTGGGGGCGGGGGTCCAAGAGACCCAGTACTTC
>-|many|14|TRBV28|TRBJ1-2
CASKGEVGNYGYTF
TGTGCCAGCAAGGGGGAGGTAGGAAACTATGGCTACACCTTC
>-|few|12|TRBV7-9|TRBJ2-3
CASRQYTDTQYF
TGTGCCAGCAGACAATACACAGATACGCAGTATTTT